This T cell receptor beta chain was identified during a study of cytomegalovirus exposure and HLA in healthy donors (TCRdb year 2017). Concerning the study at large: According to an earlier analysis of 450 to 650 of the donors, about 180 million T cells yielded 90 million to 140 million unique TCR beta sequences and approximately 280 Gb of sequence data. In addition to the first cohort of 666 subjects, a separate validation cohort of 130 or so different subjects was used. Around 330 gigabases of sequencing data and roughly 81 million unique TCR sequences made up an early release that covered 640 HLA-typed donors. The study was designed to test whether signatures of past pathogen exposure could be identified by cataloging public T cell receptors. A later genetic analysis took genome-wide SNP genotypes for about three fifths of the roughly 670 donors and used that subset as a discovery cohort. Across under 500 genotyped donors of the cohort, an average of about 250,000 unique TCR beta nucleotide sequences per donor were sequenced, and roughly a sixth of those sequences were non-productive. Because of strong linkage in the cohort, 5 or 6 DR-DQ haplotypes were treated as single units for association and clustering. An earlier analysis of about 620 of the donors applied high-throughput TCR beta sequencing to assess whether each TCR beta V gene segment acted as functional or pseudogenic. The genetic ancestry cluster associated with self-reported Caucasian donors included 80% to 90% of the roughly 380 genotyped donors. Class I and class II HLA loci were covered by the typing at four-digit resolution. Every discovery cohort repertoire had been produced on one sequencing platform. Donor age, sex, ethnicity and CMV serostatus were compiled alongside the repertoire data. The number of donors typed differed by locus, with 629-630 for A, B, C, DRB1 and DQB1, roughly 520 for DQA1, 600 to 610 for DPA1, and under 490 for DPB1. Rather than drawing on any new phenotypic data, the later analysis identified candidate immune exposures from TCR beta sequences and the way those sequences occurred across donors. To study patterns of TCR occurrence, a later analysis re-analyzed previously published TCR beta repertoires from 600 to 750 donors and added high-resolution HLA genotyping. The study profiled the T cell repertoires of around 700 subjects by immunosequencing and related them to cytomegalovirus serostatus. High-throughput TCR immunosequencing, statistical association of individual TCRs with disease status, and machine learning were combined to predict cytomegalovirus infection status.

Libraries came from the immunoSEQ multiplex PCR assay. For the multiplex PCR, a mixture combining 60 forward primers for TCR Vbeta segments and 13 reverse primers for TCR Jbeta segments was used. Amplification of the CDR3 region of rearranged TCR beta genes was performed with a multiplex PCR assay on genomic DNA. On the Illumina HiSeq System, the amplified TCR beta libraries were sequenced as 87-base-pair reads. As for how the authors treated the data: A later analysis counted approximately 84 million unique TCR beta chains across the 666 repertoires, and 10 million to 12 million of these chains were shared by at least two donors. Raw reads were error-corrected and collapsed into unique sequences with a nearest-neighbor algorithm that merged closely related sequences to remove PCR and sequencing errors. V, D and J gene segments were assigned by aligning CDR3 sequences to IMGT reference sequences. For a sequence to be retained, a match of at least six nucleotides to both a V gene segment and a J gene segment was required. Rearrangements were called productive when the CDR3 lacked stop codons and stayed in frame with V and J; all others were non-productive. Following IMGT convention, CDR3 was defined as the stretch from the second conserved V-encoded cysteine up to the conserved J-encoded phenylalanine. In an earlier analysis of more than 550 of the donors, sequences lacking an unambiguous match to a single V gene segment were excluded. In an earlier analysis of roughly 600 of the donors, a V segment was called functional when productive rearrangements were above 56.7%, and segregating when the standard deviation between donors exceeded 5%. A statistical classification framework was built to diagnose cytomegalovirus status from the catalog of TCR beta chain sequences. In a later analysis, V and J genes were assigned by comparing TCR nucleotide sequences against IMGT/GENE-DB human TR gene sequences. The TCRdist pipeline was used in a later analysis to assign CDR3 sequences and most-parsimonious VDJ recombination scenarios. In a later analysis, every TCR beta chain was defined by the combination of its CDR3 amino acid sequence and its V-gene family, and reads without a unique V-gene family were dropped. To address suspected cross-contamination and a sequencing artifact, a later analysis removed around 600 highly shared, low-generation-probability nucleotide sequences. In a later analysis, a clonal expansion index for each public chain was calculated from normalized within-repertoire ranks of inferred template counts. A later analysis computed generation probabilities with a VDJ recombination model fitted to out-of-frame rearrangements, and checked the results against IGoR. In a later analysis, TCR-TCR, TCR-HLA and TCR-CMV co-occurrence was scored with hypergeometric tests, and a repertoire-size bias correction was applied to TCR pairs. False discovery rates were estimated in a later analysis by permuting HLA or CMV assignments 20 times. In a later analysis, co-occurring TCRs were grouped using DBSCAN, with TCRdist sequence similarity added in when clustering inside HLA-allele-positive subsets. Repertoires with fewer than 30,000 or more than 120,000 public chains were left out of co-occurrence clustering, as were four to six repertoires with anomalous nucleotide sharing. This immuneACCESS table, as held by TCRdb, lists in-frame sequences with V and J called but not all clones. Of the missing ones, under half trace to an unresolved V gene in checked studies; the others have no known cause. Clonal size and the V and J genes are those of that table, whereas D and trimming came from the DNA. This sample gives approximately 160,000 clones in total; around 75% of them show up just once. 1.9% of the sample lies in the top ten.

As for this clone: Its antigen remains unidentified. No much larger clone is present one base from it, and per-base qualities are unavailable.

What the study reported, not specific to this receptor: A further reported finding was that TCR beta sequences accurately predicted the HLA-A and HLA-B alleles for most subjects in the first cohort. Because HLA typing was missing for some donors at each locus, association tests included only the typed subset. A few of the identified cytomegalovirus-associated TCR beta chains were confirmed in vitro to be specific for cytomegalovirus antigens. In this cohort, only TCR beta chains were sequenced, and detectable features were limited by the absence of alpha or paired-chain data. In both the original and validation cohorts, the classifier was reported to diagnose cytomegalovirus status with high specificity and sensitivity. A total of fewer than 200 TCR beta chains were listed by the study as associated with cytomegalovirus. The sequencing pipeline was judged likely to have produced a cluster of highly shared sequence variants as a technical artifact. In a later genetic analysis, a missense DCLRE1C variant was associated with V-gene and J-gene trimming of TCR beta chains, and the association was replicated in an independent cohort. Because counts were too low, about 18 rarely observed V segments, including chromosome 9 orphons, were excluded from the earlier analysis of some 590 of the donors. A later analysis associated 16,951 TCR beta sequences with specific HLA alleles at a false discovery rate of 0.05. Immune exposure information for the cohort was limited to CMV serostatus. In a later analysis, several top co-occurrence clusters were reported to appear linked to parvovirus B19, influenza, CMV and Epstein-Barr virus. The authors suggested that the approach could potentially be generalized to other disease states and immunological phenotypes. Across donors, most TCR sequences were observed very rarely, whereas some public TCRs were present in many individuals. Roughly uniform sequencing depth across donors was assumed in presence/absence analyses, although this assumption may not hold. According to a later analysis, TCR association rates differed among HLA loci, with DRB1 alleles showing the most associated TCRs and HLA-C alleles showing the fewest. Linkage disequilibrium might explain the correlated functional status among segregating V segments, but an unknown experimental factor could not be ruled out. Strong co-occurrence of HLA alleles, especially DR and DQ, made assigning TCR associations to individual alleles difficult. In a later analysis, HLA-associated TCR beta chains were found to be more clonally expanded and to have lower generation probabilities than equally common non-associated chains. Most CMV-associated TCR beta chains appeared to be HLA-restricted in a later analysis, and the HLA associations seemed to be driven largely by CMV exposure. According to a later genetic analysis, donors in an Asian-associated ancestry cluster had fewer N-insertions in productive TCRs than the approximately 700-donor mean. An earlier analysis of some 590 of the donors showed that most TCR beta V segments appeared in productive rearrangements either about 90% or about 30% of the time, which broadly matched IMGT annotations.

The cohort was made up of roughly 670 healthy bone marrow donors. Cohort members were all nominally healthy when sampled, although unrecorded immune exposures were likely present. Of the 666 cohort members, roughly 300 had positive CMV serostatus and roughly 330 had negative CMV serostatus, and CMV serostatus was not recorded for the donor. A peripheral blood sample was provided by each donor, and peripheral blood mononuclear cells were used for TCR beta sequencing. Genomic DNA extraction from the blood cell samples was performed with the Qiagen DNeasy Blood Extraction Kit. Specimen: PBMCs. The TCR comes from a human donor in good health.

The nucleotide sequence is TGTGCCAGCTCACCACCGGAGACAGGGGAGATTGGTGGCTACACCTTC. Translated, this is CASSPPETGEIGGYTF. The V and J genes are TRBV18 and TRBJ1-2; 8 bases in the middle match TRBD1. For this chain, trimming is 0 bases at the V end and 7 bases at the J end, and the number of junction bases without a gene match is 10. According to the germline V gene, CDR1 reads KGHSH and CDR2 reads LQKENI. From its cysteine to its phenylalanine, the CDR3 spans 16 amino acids. Only CDR3 DNA remains: 48 bases, in frame from the first base.